This is a list of T cell receptor beta chains from one sample in a study of blood T cell repertoires in COVID-19. Only in-frame clones appear in the TCRdb table, and some are missing; sequencing was by immunoSEQ multiplex PCR. The sample has over 110,000 clones, approximately 84% seen once. The material sequenced was PBMCs or T cells enriched from blood (not recorded which). The source of these receptors is a man aged 45 to 65 in a cohort exposed to, infected with or recovered from COVID-19 (not recorded which). Both conserved end residues are part of each CDR3. A D gene is named only where the DNA matches it firmly. Size tells how often a clone was seen (once, few, many) or the class of an expanded clone, and some rows leave it out.

d_call,v_call,j_call,clone_size,cdr3_nt,cdr3_aa
-,TRBV14,TRBJ2-6,-,TGTGCCAGCAGTCCCTTCTCTGGGGCCAACGTCCTGACTTTC,CASSPFSGANVLTF
-,TRBV12-3/TRBV12-4,TRBJ2-1,-,TGTGCCAGCACCCTAACACAGGGACAGCAGTTCTTC,CASTLTQGQQFF
-,TRBV6-5,TRBJ1-2,-,TGTGCCAGCAGTTGGACAGAGAACTATGGCTACACCTTC,CASSWTENYGYTF
TRBD2,TRBV14,TRBJ2-7,-,TGTGCCAGCAGCCAATGGACTAGCGGGACCTACGAGCAGTACTTC,CASSQWTSGTYEQYF
TRBD1,TRBV27,TRBJ2-7,-,TGTGCCAGCAGACGACAGGGTATAGGGGTCTCCACCTACGAGCAGTACTTC,CASRRQGIGVSTYEQYF
-,TRBV7-2,TRBJ2-3,few,TGTGCCAGCAGCTTAGGAGGAGGTGCTGATACGCAGTATTTT,CASSLGGGADTQYF
-,TRBV3-1/TRBV3-2,TRBJ1-1,-,TGTGCCACCTTCTCTTTAGGCGGTGAAGCTTTCTTT,CATFSLGGEAFF
-,TRBV2,TRBJ2-7,-,TGTGCCAGCAGTGCGTCGGGGTTCGACGAGCAGTACTTC,CASSASGFDEQYF
-,TRBV5-4,TRBJ2-7,-,TGTGCCAGCAGCTTGGAGAGGAGCGAGCAGTACTTC,CASSLERSEQYF
TRBD2,TRBV7-2,TRBJ2-3,once,TGTGCCAGCAGCTTTCCAGCGGGGGGCCTCACAGATACGCAGTATTTT,CASSFPAGGLTDTQYF
TRBD1,TRBV5-5,TRBJ1-6,-,TGTGCCAGCAGCACCCAGACAGGGAATAATTCACCCCTCCACTTT,CASSTQTGNNSPLHF
-,TRBV7-9,TRBJ2-7,-,TGTGCCAGTAGCTACGACAGGGGAGGGGACGAGCAGTACTTC,CASSYDRGGDEQYF
TRBD1,TRBV6-5,TRBJ2-3,-,TGTGCCAGCACACGTGGGACAGGGAGATCAGATACGCAGTATTTT,CASTRGTGRSDTQYF
TRBD1,TRBV10-3,TRBJ1-5,-,TGTGCCATCAGTGACAGGGGGCAGGGGGGCAATCAGCCCCAGCATTTT,CAISDRGQGGNQPQHF
-,TRBV7-9,TRBJ1-2,-,TGTGCCAGCAGCTTTGAGGAGGATGGCTACACCTTC,CASSFEEDGYTF
-,TRBV12-3/TRBV12-4,TRBJ2-3,-,TGTGCCAGCAGTTCCCTCACAGATACGCAGTATTTT,CASSSLTDTQYF
TRBD1,TRBV30,TRBJ1-5,-,TGTGCCTGGAGGACAGGGACCCAAGGGGGTCAGCCCCAGCATTTT,CAWRTGTQGGQPQHF
-,TRBV6-5,TRBJ2-7,-,TGTGCCAGCAGTTACTCACAGGTCGCCTACGAGCAGTACTTC,CASSYSQVAYEQYF
-,TRBV15,TRBJ2-1,-,TGTGCCACCAGCAGAGATAATGGCTTCCCAGGGGATGAGCAGTTCTTC,CATSRDNGFPGDEQFF
-,TRBV19,TRBJ2-7,few,TGTGCCAGTAGTGTCGGGACCTACGAGCAGTACTTC,CASSVGTYEQYF
-,TRBV5-1,TRBJ1-3,-,TGCGCCAGCAGCTTGGGGACAGCGGGAAACACCATATATTTT,CASSLGTAGNTIYF
-,TRBV6-6,TRBJ1-2,once,TGTGCCAGCAGATCCCCGGGGCAGGGGCGATATGGCTACACCTTC,CASRSPGQGRYGYTF
TRBD2,TRBV5-1,TRBJ2-5,-,TGCGCCAGCAGCTTGGGAGGCGGGGGGGCCCAAGAGACCCAGTACTTC,CASSLGGGGAQETQYF
-,TRBV21-1,TRBJ2-5,-,TGTGCCAGCACCAAACAGGGTAAATCGGCCGACCAAGAGACCCAGTACTTC,CASTKQGKSADQETQYF
-,TRBV11-2,TRBJ2-3,once,TGTGCCAGCAGCCCCCGGGGGGACAAGAGCACAGATACGCAGTATTTT,CASSPRGDKSTDTQYF
-,TRBV2,TRBJ1-2,-,TGTGCCAGCAGTGAAAGGGAGGCGGGGTTGGGCTATGGCTACACCTTC,CASSEREAGLGYGYTF
TRBD1,TRBV6-2/TRBV6-3,TRBJ1-5,once,TGTGCCAGCAGTTACGGGGGGACAGGGGGACAGCCCCAGCATTTT,CASSYGGTGGQPQHF
-,TRBV14,TRBJ1-3,-,TGTGCCAGCAGCCAAACAGTCTCTGGAAACACCATATATTTT,CASSQTVSGNTIYF
TRBD1,TRBV5-6,TRBJ1-2,few,TGTGCCAGCAGCATTGGACAGGGCCACTATGGCTACACCTTC,CASSIGQGHYGYTF
TRBD1,TRBV13,TRBJ1-5,-,TGTGCCAGCAGCCCCGGGACAGGGGTTCAGCCCCAGCATTTT,CASSPGTGVQPQHF
-,TRBV27,TRBJ2-2,once,TGTGCCACCAAAAGCGGTGGGAGGGAGCTGTTTTTT,CATKSGGRELFF
-,TRBV9,TRBJ2-7,-,TGTGCCAGCAGCGCGGACAGTGCAGTGTGGGCCGAGCAGTACTTC,CASSADSAVWAEQYF
-,TRBV7-8,TRBJ1-5,-,TGTGCCAGCAGCCTAGGGCCAAGCAATCAGCCCCAGCATTTT,CASSLGPSNQPQHF
TRBD2,TRBV7-8,TRBJ2-7,-,TGTGCCAGCAGCGCAAGTACTAGCGGGGGGCCGGGCGAGCAGTACTTC,CASSASTSGGPGEQYF
-,TRBV10-2,TRBJ2-3,-,TGCGCCAGCAGTGTTTCTAGCTTTGGCACAGATACGCAGTATTTT,CASSVSSFGTDTQYF
-,TRBV18,TRBJ1-2,-,TGTGCCAGCTCACCCCTCCCAGAGGTGGCTGGCTACACCTTC,CASSPLPEVAGYTF
-,TRBV30,TRBJ2-7,-,TGTGCCTGGAGTGGTGGGGAGACCTACGAGCAGTACTTC,CAWSGGETYEQYF
-,TRBV15,TRBJ2-2,-,TGTGCCACCAGCAGAGAGGGTACAGTCACCGGGGAGCTGTTTTTT,CATSREGTVTGELFF
TRBD2,TRBV6-1,TRBJ2-3,-,TGTGCCAGCAGTGGGGGACTAGGCCCGTACTCTAGCACAGATACGCAGTATTTT,CASSGGLGPYSSTDTQYF
TRBD2,TRBV5-4,TRBJ2-7,-,TGTGCCAGCAGCTTAGGACTAGACTACGAGCAGTACTTC,CASSLGLDYEQYF
TRBD1,TRBV7-2,TRBJ2-7,-,TGTGCCAGCAGCTGGGGGGACAGGGGCCTCTACGAGCAGTACTTC,CASSWGDRGLYEQYF
-,TRBV12-3/TRBV12-4,TRBJ2-1,-,TGTGCCAGCTCCTGGGCGGGTAACAATGAGCAGTTCTTC,CASSWAGNNEQFF